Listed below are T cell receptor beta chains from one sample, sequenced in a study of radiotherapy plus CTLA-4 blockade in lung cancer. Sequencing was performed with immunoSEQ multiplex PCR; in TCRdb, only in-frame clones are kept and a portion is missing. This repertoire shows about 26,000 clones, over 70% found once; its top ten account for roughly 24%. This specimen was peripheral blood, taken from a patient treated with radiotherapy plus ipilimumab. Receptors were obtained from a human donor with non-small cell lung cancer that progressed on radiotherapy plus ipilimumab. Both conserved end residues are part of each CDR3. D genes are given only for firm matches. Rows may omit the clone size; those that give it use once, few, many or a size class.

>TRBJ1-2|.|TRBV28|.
TGTGCCAGCAGTTTAGGCCAGGCGGGCGGCTACACCTTC
CASSLGQAGGYTF
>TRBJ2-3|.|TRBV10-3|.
TGTGCCATCAGTGAGTCACAGGTGAGCACAGATACGCAGTATTTT
CAISESQVSTDTQYF
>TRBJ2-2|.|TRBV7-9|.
TGTGCCAGCAGCCCCGCCTCAGGATACACCGGGGAGCTGTTTTTT
CASSPASGYTGELFF
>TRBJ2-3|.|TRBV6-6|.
TGTGCCAGCAGTTACAGCAGGGTCCCAGATACGCAGTATTTT
CASSYSRVPDTQYF
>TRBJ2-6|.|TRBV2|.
TGTGCCAGCAGAGCGAAAAGCTCTGGGGCCAACGTCCTGACTTTC
CASRAKSSGANVLTF
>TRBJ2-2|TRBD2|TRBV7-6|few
TGTGCCAGCAGCTGGACTAGCGGATACACCGGGGAGCTGTTTTTT
CASSWTSGYTGELFF
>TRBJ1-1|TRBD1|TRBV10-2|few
TGCGCCAGCAGCGACAGACAGGGCACTGAAGCTTTCTTT
CASSDRQGTEAFF
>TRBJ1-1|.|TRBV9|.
TGTGCCAGCAGCCAGGGGAGGAACACTGAAGCTTTCTTT
CASSQGRNTEAFF
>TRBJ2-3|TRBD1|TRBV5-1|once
TGCGCCAGCAGCTTGGGAGGGGGCCCAGATACGCAGTATTTT
CASSLGGGPDTQYF
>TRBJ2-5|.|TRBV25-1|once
TGTGCCAGCAGTGCGCCACCTCTCTACAGGGTCCAAGAGACCCAGTACTTC
CASSAPPLYRVQETQYF